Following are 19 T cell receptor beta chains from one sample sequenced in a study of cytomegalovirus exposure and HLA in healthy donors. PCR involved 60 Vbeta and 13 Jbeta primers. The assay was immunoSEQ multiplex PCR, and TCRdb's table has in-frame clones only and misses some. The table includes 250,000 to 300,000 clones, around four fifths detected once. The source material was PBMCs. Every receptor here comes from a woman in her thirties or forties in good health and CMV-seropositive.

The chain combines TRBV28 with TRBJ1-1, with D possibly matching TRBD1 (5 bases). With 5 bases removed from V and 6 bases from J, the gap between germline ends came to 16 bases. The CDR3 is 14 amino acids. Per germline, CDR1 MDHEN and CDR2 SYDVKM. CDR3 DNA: TGTGCCAGCAGTCCCTCGTCAGGGATCCCTGAAGCTTTCTTT. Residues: CASSPSSGIPEAFF.

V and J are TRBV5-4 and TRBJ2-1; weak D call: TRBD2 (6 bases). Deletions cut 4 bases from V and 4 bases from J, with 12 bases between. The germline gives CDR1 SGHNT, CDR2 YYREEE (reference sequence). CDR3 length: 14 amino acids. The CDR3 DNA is TGTGCCAGCAGCCCGCGGGACTCTTACAATGAGCAGTTCTTC. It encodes CASSPRDSYNEQFF.

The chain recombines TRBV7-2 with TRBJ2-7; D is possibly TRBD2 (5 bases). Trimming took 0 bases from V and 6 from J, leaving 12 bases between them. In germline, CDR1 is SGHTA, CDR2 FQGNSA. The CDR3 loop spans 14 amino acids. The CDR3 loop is CASSLAMASFEQYF. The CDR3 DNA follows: TGTGCCAGCAGCTTAGCGATGGCTAGCTTCGAGCAGTACTTC. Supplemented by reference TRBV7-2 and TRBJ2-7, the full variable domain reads GAGVSQSPSNKVTEKGKDVELRCDPISGHTALYWYRQSLGQGLEFLIYFQGNSAPDKSGLPSDRFSAERTGGSVSTLTIQRTQQEDSAVYLCASSLAMASFEQYFGPGTRLTVT.

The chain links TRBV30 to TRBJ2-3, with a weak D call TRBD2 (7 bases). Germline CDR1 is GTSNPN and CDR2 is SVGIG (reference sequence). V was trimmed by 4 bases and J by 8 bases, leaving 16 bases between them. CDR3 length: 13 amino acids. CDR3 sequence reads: CAWKGGGKGTQYF. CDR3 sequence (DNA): TGTGCCTGGAAAGGGGGGGGGAAAGGTACGCAGTATTTT.

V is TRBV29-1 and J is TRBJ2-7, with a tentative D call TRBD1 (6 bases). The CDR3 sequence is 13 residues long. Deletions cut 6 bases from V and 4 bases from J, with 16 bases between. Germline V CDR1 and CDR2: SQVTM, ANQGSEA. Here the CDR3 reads CSVKRGYEYEQYF. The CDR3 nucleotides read TGCAGCGTCAAAAGGGGGTACGAGTACGAGCAGTACTTC.

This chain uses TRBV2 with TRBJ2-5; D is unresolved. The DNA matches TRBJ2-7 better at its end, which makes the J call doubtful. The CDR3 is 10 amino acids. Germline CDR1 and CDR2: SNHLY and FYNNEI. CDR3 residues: CASSAYEQYF. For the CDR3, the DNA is TGTGCCAGCAGCGCCTACGAGCAGTACTTC.

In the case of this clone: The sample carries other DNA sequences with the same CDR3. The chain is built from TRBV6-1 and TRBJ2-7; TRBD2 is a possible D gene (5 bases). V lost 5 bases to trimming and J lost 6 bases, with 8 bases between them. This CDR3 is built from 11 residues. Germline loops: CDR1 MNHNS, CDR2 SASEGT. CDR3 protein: CASSSGFEQYF. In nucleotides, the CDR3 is TGTGCCAGCAGTTCGGGGTTCGAGCAGTACTTC.

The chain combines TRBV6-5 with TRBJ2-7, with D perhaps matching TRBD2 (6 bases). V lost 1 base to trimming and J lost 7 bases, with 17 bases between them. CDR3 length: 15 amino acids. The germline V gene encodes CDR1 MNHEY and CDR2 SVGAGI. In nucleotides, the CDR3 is TGTGCCAGCAGTTACTATGTTCACGGGAGTGGAGAGCAGTACTTC. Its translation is CASSYYVHGSGEQYF.

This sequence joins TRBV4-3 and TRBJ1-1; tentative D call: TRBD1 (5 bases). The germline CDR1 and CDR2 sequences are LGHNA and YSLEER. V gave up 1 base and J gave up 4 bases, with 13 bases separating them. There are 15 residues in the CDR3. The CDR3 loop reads CASSQGWGDGTEAFF. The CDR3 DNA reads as TGCGCCAGCAGCCAAGGGTGGGGCGACGGCACTGAAGCTTTCTTT.

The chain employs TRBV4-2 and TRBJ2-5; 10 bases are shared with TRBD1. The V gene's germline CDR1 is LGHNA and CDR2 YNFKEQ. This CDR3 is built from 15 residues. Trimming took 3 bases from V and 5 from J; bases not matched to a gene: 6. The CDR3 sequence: CASSQGTGVRETQYF. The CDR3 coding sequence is TGTGCCAGCAGCCAGGGGACAGGGGTCAGGGAGACCCAGTACTTC.

CDR3 sequence reads: CASTNLYEQFF. The CDR3 nucleotides are TGTGCCAGTACCAACTTGTATGAGCAGTTCTTC. The chain employs TRBV19 and TRBJ2-1; no firm D call. V was shortened by 7 bases and J by 8 bases, with 9 bases between the two germline ends. The CDR3 is 11 residues long. Germline CDR1 reads LNHDA; CDR2 reads SQIVND (reference sequence).

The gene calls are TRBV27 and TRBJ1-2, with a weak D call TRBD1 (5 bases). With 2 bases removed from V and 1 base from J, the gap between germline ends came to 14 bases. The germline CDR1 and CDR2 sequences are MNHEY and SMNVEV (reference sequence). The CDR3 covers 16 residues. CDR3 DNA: TGTGCCAGCAGTTTAGGGGGGGGGTCTTTTAACTATGGCTACACCTTC. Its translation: CASSLGGGSFNYGYTF.

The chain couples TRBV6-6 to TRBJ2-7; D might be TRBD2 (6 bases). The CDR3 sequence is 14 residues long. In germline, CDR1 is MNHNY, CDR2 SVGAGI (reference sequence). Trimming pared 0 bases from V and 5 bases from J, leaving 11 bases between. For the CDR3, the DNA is TGTGCCAGCAGTTACTCCCTAGCGATCAACGAGCAGTACTTC. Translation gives CASSYSLAINEQYF.

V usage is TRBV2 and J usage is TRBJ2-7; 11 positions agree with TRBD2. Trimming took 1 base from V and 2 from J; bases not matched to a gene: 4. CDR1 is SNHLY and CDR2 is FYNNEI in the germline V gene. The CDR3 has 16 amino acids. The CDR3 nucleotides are TGTGCCAGCAGTGAAGAAGGTAGCGGGAGGGCCTACGAGCAGTACTTC. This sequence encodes CASSEEGSGRAYEQYF.

The CDR3 coding sequence is TGTGCCAGCAGTTACTCGAGGCAGTCCGGAAACACCATATATTTT. Translated, it gives CASSYSRQSGNTIYF. The chain uses TRBV6-6 and TRBJ1-3; D gene unclear. Germline CDR1 is MNHNY and CDR2 is SVGAGI (reference sequence). There are 15 residues in the CDR3. Between the trimmed V and J ends, which lost 0 bases and 4 bases, there was a span of 10 bases.

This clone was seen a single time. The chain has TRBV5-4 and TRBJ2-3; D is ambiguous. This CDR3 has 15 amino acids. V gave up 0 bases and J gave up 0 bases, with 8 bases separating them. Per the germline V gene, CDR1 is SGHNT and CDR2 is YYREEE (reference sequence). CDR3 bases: TGTGCCAGCAGCTTGGGTGGCAGAAGCACAGATACGCAGTATTTT. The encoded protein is CASSLGGRSTDTQYF.

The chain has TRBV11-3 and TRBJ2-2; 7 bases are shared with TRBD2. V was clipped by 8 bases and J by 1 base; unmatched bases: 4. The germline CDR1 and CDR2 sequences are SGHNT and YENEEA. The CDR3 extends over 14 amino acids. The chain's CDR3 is CASVAGKNTGELFF. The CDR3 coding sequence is TGTGCCAGCGTAGCGGGCAAGAACACCGGGGAGCTGTTTTTT.

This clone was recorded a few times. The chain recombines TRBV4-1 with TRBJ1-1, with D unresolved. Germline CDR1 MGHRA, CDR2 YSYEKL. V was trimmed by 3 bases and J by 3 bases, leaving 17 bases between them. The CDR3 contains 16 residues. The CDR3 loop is CASSHGRRGTDTEAFF. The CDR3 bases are TGCGCCAGCAGCCATGGCAGGCGGGGAACGGACACTGAAGCTTTCTTT.

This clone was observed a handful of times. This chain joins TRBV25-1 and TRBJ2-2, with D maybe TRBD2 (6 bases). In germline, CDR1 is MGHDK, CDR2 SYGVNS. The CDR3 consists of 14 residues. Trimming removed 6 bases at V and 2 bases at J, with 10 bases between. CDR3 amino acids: CASSRTINTGELFF. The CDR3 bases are TGTGCCAGCAGCCGGACTATTAACACCGGGGAGCTGTTTTTT. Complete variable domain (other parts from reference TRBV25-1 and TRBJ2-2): EADIYQTPRYLVIGTGKKITLECSQTMGHDKMYWYQQDPGMELHLIHYSYGVNSTEKGDLSSESTVSRIRTEHFPLTLESARPSHTSQYLCASSRTINTGELFFGEGSRLTVL.